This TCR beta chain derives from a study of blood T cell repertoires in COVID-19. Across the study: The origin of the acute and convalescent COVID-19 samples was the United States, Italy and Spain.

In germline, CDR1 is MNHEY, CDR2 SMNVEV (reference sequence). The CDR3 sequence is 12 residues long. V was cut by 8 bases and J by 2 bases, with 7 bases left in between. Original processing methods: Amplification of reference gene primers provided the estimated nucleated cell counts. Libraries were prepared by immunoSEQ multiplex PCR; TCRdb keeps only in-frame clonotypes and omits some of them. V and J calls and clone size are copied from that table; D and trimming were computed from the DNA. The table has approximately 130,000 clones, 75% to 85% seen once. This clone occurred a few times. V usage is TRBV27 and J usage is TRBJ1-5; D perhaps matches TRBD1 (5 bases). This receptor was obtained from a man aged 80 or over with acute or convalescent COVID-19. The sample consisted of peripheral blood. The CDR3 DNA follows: TGTGCCAGCCGGGGGGGCAATCAGCCCCAGCATTTT. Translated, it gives CASRGGNQPQHF.